The 26 T cell receptor beta chains listed next were all sequenced from one sample in a study of T cells in localized non-small cell lung cancer. Assay: immunoSEQ multiplex PCR; the TCRdb copy retains only in-frame clones and omits some. The table shows around 25,000 clones, with 80% to 95% occurring only once. Sequencing was performed on peripheral blood, taken before any cancer treatment. Receptor source: a woman aged 35-75 years with stage I lung adenocarcinoma.

The rearrangement uses TRBV7-8 and TRBJ1-2, with 11 nucleotides matching TRBD1. V shed 1 base, J shed 4 bases, and the junction held 2 bases outside the gene matches. Germline CDR1 is SGHVS and CDR2 is FQNEAQ. This CDR3 has 15 residues. The CDR3 spells CASSLGGQGVYGYTF. The CDR3 nucleotides are TGTGCCAGCAGCTTAGGGGGACAGGGGGTCTATGGCTACACCTTC. Together with reference TRBV7-8 and TRBJ1-2, the CDR3 gives the full variable domain: GAGVSQSPRYKVAKRGQDVALRCDPISGHVSLFWYQQALGQGPEFLTYFQNEAQLDKSGLPSDRFFAERPEGSVSTLKIQRTQQEDSAVYLCASSLGGQGVYGYTFGSGTRLTVV.

The genes are TRBV6-1 and TRBJ2-1; TRBD2 aligns across 9 bases. This CDR3 has 13 residues. J was trimmed by 12 bases and V by 2 bases; bases with no gene match: 5. The germline V gene has CDR1 MNHNS and CDR2 SASEGT. CDR3 coding DNA: TGTGCCAGCAGTGAACCCTGGACTAGCGCGCAGTTCTTC. Its translation: CASSEPWTSAQFF.

V and J are TRBV28 and TRBJ1-1; D remains unclear. The length of the CDR3 is 12 residues. V was trimmed by 3 bases and J by 8 bases, leaving 10 bases between them. In germline, CDR1 is MDHEN, CDR2 SYDVKM. CDR3 region: CASSFFVQEAFF. The DNA of the CDR3 is TGTGCCAGCAGTTTCTTCGTCCAGGAAGCTTTCTTT.

This rearrangement joins TRBV7-9 to TRBJ2-5, with D possibly being TRBD1 (5 bases). Trimming removed 4 bases from V and 5 bases from J, with 17 bases in between. The germline CDR1 and CDR2 sequences are SEHNR and FQNEAQ (reference sequence). The CDR3 extends over 15 amino acids. The CDR3 spells CASSSSQGLGETQYF. The DNA of the CDR3 is TGTGCCAGCAGCTCAAGCCAGGGATTGGGGGAGACCCAGTACTTC.

The chain employs TRBV19 and TRBJ2-2; no clear D gene. This CDR3 comprises 13 residues. The germline V and J ends were trimmed by 1 base and 6 bases, with 6 bases remaining between them. The germline CDR1 and CDR2 sequences are LNHDA and SQIVND (reference sequence). The CDR3 DNA follows: TGTGCCAGTAGTATAGGCTATGCCGGGGAGCTGTTTTTT. This translates into CASSIGYAGELFF.

The chain couples TRBV12-1 to TRBJ2-7; the D segment call TRBD2 is taken from the table without a DNA check. TRBV12-1 represents a pseudogene. The CDR3 contains 16 residues. The CDR3 DNA follows: TGTGCCAGCAGCCGGGGGTTGGTCCTCGCCTTGAGCGAGCAGTACTTC. This gives the protein CASSRGLVLALSEQYF.

On this clone: The junction shows a germline mismatch at one end, possibly a read error. Other DNA variants within this sample encode the same CDR3. The chain couples TRBV5-1 to TRBJ2-7, with 10 positions matching TRBD2. From germline, CDR1 is SGHRS and CDR2 YFSETQ. This CDR3 is 15 amino acids long. The CDR3 loop reads CASSSSSGGTYEQYF. The CDR3 nucleotides read TGCGCCAGCAGCTCTTCTAGCGGGGGAACCTACGAACAGTACTTC.

J is TRBJ1-1 and V is TRBV28; tentative D call: TRBD1 (5 bases). In germline, CDR1 is MDHEN, CDR2 SYDVKM. The CDR3 length is 14 residues. V was cut by 3 bases and J by 1 base, with 9 bases left in between. For the CDR3, the DNA is TGTGCCAGCAGTTTTTGGGGGAGGAACACTGAAGCTTTCTTT. Translated, it gives CASSFWGRNTEAFF.

V is TRBV19 and J is TRBJ1-5; D ambiguous. There are 15 residues in the CDR3. The V and J ends lost 1 base and 4 bases respectively, with 11 bases between them. Germline lookup yields CDR1 LNHDA and CDR2 SQIVND (reference sequence). The CDR3 sequence: CASSIGFRGNQPQHF. The CDR3 coding sequence is TGTGCCAGTAGTATAGGTTTCAGAGGTAATCAGCCCCAGCATTTT.

The chain employs TRBV29-1 and TRBJ2-1, with 10 nucleotides matching TRBD2. CDR3 length: 14 amino acids. Per germline, CDR1 SQVTM and CDR2 ANQGSEA. The trim removed 6 bases at V and 3 bases at J, leaving 5 bases unmatched. The CDR3 nucleotides read TGCAGCGTCGCCATAGCGGGAGGCTACAATGAGCAGTTCTTC. Its protein product is CSVAIAGGYNEQFF.

The chain carries TRBV14 and TRBJ2-1; 13 bases align to TRBD2. The J segment lost 6 bases and the V segment lost 2 bases, leaving 7 bases of the junction unmatched. Germline-derived CDR1 and CDR2 are SGHDN and FVKESK. The CDR3 has 17 amino acids. This chain's CDR3 is CASSQLRTSGSVNEQFF. In nucleotides, the CDR3 is TGTGCCAGCAGCCAACTCCGGACTAGCGGGAGCGTCAATGAGCAGTTCTTC.

J is TRBJ2-7 and V is TRBV7-2; 8 bases map to TRBD2. After removal of 2 bases from V and 3 bases from J, the junction contained 9 bases not matched to a gene. The CDR3 has 16 amino acids. From germline, CDR1 is SGHTA and CDR2 FQGNSA. The CDR3 region is CASSLRGGQGDYEQYF. In DNA form, the CDR3 reads TGTGCCAGCAGCTTACGGGGGGGGCAGGGAGACTACGAGCAGTACTTC.

This chain connects TRBV6-4 to TRBJ1-3, with 8 bases identical to TRBD1. The CDR3 has 15 amino acids. Germline V gene sequence: CDR1 MRHNA, CDR2 SNTAGT. Unmatched junction bases numbered 3, after V lost 0 bases and J lost 5 bases. In DNA, the CDR3 is TGTGCCAGCAGTGACTCCGACAGGGGCAGAAACACCATATATTTT. This sequence encodes CASSDSDRGRNTIYF.

The chain couples TRBV14 to TRBJ2-2, with 7 nucleotides matching TRBD2. Germline V lookup: CDR1 SGHDN, CDR2 FVKESK. This CDR3 is built from 18 residues. The V gene end was trimmed by 4 bases and the J gene end by 1 base; junction bases not matched to a gene: 12. For the CDR3, the DNA is TGTGCCAGCAGCCCCCGAGGCCTCCAGCGGGAGAACACCGGGGAGCTGTTTTTT. Translation: CASSPRGLQRENTGELFF.

The CDR3 region is CASSSLQEAFF. DNA for the CDR3: TGTGCCAGCAGCTCCCTACAGGAAGCTTTCTTT. The V and J genes are TRBV7-9 and TRBJ1-1; unclear D gene. The CDR3 covers 11 residues. The V and J ends lost 4 bases and 8 bases respectively, with 8 bases between them. CDR1 and CDR2 from the germline V gene are SEHNR and FQNEAQ (reference sequence).

The rearrangement joins TRBV28 to TRBJ1-5; tentatively, D is TRBD1 (5 bases). V lost 7 bases and J 5 bases, leaving 15 bases between the germline ends. The CDR3 contains 14 residues. The germline V gene encodes CDR1 MDHEN and CDR2 SYDVKM. CDR3 sequence reads: CASKQGSWDQPQHF. Written as DNA, the CDR3 is TGTGCCAGCAAGCAGGGTTCGTGGGATCAGCCCCAGCATTTT.

The chain links TRBV19 to TRBJ2-5, with TRBD1 as a possible D gene (6 bases). Germline lookup yields CDR1 LNHDA and CDR2 SQIVND (reference sequence). V shed 6 bases and J shed 2 bases, with 25 bases lying between them. The CDR3 sequence is 18 residues long. CDR3 in amino acids: CASRSIGQGQIGQETQYF. The CDR3 DNA sequence: TGTGCCAGTAGATCTATAGGTCAGGGACAAATTGGACAAGAGACCCAGTACTTC.

The chain uses TRBV2 and TRBJ2-6, with D tentatively TRBD1 (6 bases). The CDR3 loop spans 15 amino acids. Germline values: CDR1 SNHLY, CDR2 FYNNEI. Deletions cut 5 bases from V and 1 base from J, with 9 bases between. The CDR3 DNA reads as TGTGCCAGCAGTCGACAGGCGTCTGGGGCCAACGTCCTGACTTTC. It yields the protein CASSRQASGANVLTF.

The chain recombines TRBV19 with TRBJ1-2; 10 nucleotides line up with TRBD1. The germline CDR1 and CDR2 sequences are LNHDA and SQIVND (reference sequence). The CDR3 extends over 15 amino acids. V lost 7 bases and J lost 8; bases outside the gene matches: 13. The DNA of the CDR3 is TGTGCCAGTACGAGGACAATGACAGGGGGCGAGGGCTACACCTTC. Its translation is CASTRTMTGGEGYTF.

The V and J genes are TRBV19 and TRBJ2-1; TRBD1 matches 8 bases. This CDR3 spans 16 amino acids. From germline, CDR1 is LNHDA and CDR2 SQIVND (reference sequence). The V gene end was trimmed by 3 bases and the J gene end by 7 bases; junction bases not matched to a gene: 11. CDR3 region: CASSILDRGGRNEQFF. CDR3 nucleotides: TGTGCCAGTAGTATTTTAGACAGGGGAGGAAGGAATGAGCAGTTCTTC.

About this clone: The junction differs from germline at one of its ends, possibly a read error. The chain links TRBV28 to TRBJ2-7; 7 bases line up with TRBD1. This CDR3 contains 14 residues. Per the germline V gene, CDR1 is MDHEN and CDR2 is SYDVKM. The CDR3 is CASGRPGQTTPGHF. The DNA of the CDR3 is TGTGCCAGCGGACGACCGGGACAGACTACTCCGGGGCACTTC.

This chain connects TRBV7-8 to TRBJ2-2; D is uncertain. Germline V gives CDR1 SGHVS, CDR2 FQNEAQ. V was pared by 4 bases and J by 9 bases, with 6 bases between. The CDR3 extends over 11 amino acids. The CDR3 nucleotides are TGTGCCAGCAGCTCCCGGCGGGAGCTGTTTTTT. It is translated as CASSSRRELFF.

The chain links TRBV10-1 to TRBJ2-5; 9 bases align to TRBD1. Germline values: CDR1 WNHNN, CDR2 SYGVQD (reference sequence). The CDR3 is 16 amino acids. Trimming at V came to 8 bases and at J to 5 bases, leaving 15 bases not matched to a gene. The CDR3 nucleotides are TGCGCCAGCCCCGGACAGGGGCCCCCAGGGGGGGAGACCCAGTACTTC. It is translated as CASPGQGPPGGETQYF.

The count of this clone is one. The rearrangement joins TRBV6-6 to TRBJ1-1; a possible D gene is TRBD1 (5 bases). CDR3 length: 16 residues. Germline CDR1 reads MNHNY; CDR2 reads SVGAGI (reference sequence). With 5 bases removed from V and 1 base from J, the gap between germline ends came to 17 bases. The CDR3: CASSRGQGVWNTEAFF. The CDR3 nucleotides are TGTGCCAGCAGTCGGGGCCAGGGAGTATGGAACACTGAAGCTTTCTTT.

The genes are TRBV28 and TRBJ2-6; the D is unclear. CDR1 MDHEN and CDR2 SYDVKM come from the germline V gene. The ends were cut back, 2 bases at V and 0 bases at J, with 8 bases in the middle. There are 16 residues in the CDR3. The CDR3 loop is CASSLDPISGANVLTF. CDR3 bases: TGTGCCAGCAGTTTAGACCCGATCTCTGGGGCCAACGTCCTGACTTTC.

V is TRBV19 and J is TRBJ1-1, with TRBD1 matching over 10 bases. Germline CDR1 and CDR2: LNHDA and SQIVND (reference sequence). CDR3 size: 16 residues. The ends lost 4 bases at V and 6 bases at J; junction bases unmatched: 11. This CDR3 is CASSKGRDRGGSEAFF. The CDR3 DNA reads TGTGCCAGTAGTAAAGGCCGGGACAGGGGAGGGTCTGAAGCTTTCTTT.